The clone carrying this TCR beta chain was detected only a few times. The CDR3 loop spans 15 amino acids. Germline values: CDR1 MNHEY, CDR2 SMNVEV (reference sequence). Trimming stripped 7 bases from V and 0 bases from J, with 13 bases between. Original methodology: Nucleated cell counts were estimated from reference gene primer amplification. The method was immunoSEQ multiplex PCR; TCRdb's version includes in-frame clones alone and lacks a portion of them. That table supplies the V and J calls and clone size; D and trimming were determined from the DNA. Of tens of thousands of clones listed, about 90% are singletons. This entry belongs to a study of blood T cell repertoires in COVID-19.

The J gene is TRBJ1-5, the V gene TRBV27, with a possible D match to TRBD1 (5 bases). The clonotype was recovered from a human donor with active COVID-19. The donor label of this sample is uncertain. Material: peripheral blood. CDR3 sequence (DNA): TGTGCCAGCAAAGGGGTAGGCTATAGCAATCAGCCCCAGCATTTT. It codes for CASKGVGYSNQPQHF.